Each of the 26 T cell receptor beta chains below was sequenced from the same sample in a study of identical twins. Each CDR3 protein gets one entry after TCRdb re-called the 5' RACE reads with MiXCR. The sample includes over 500,000 distinct CDR3 sequences, roughly 21% of them seen just once. The data were also submitted as part of a second study, on T cells expressing NK-cell markers.

The source material was CD4+ T cells sorted from blood. The receptor source for this set is a woman between 18 and 30 years old in good health.

In its sample, this clonotype was seen many times. The V gene is TRBV27, the J gene TRBJ2-3; D may be TRBD1 or TRBD2 (6 bases each). The germline V and J ends were trimmed by 10 bases and 2 bases, with 16 bases remaining between them. This CDR3 region has 14 residues. Looked up from germline, CDR1 is MNHEY and CDR2 is SMNVEV (reference sequence). The CDR3 DNA reads as TGTGCCACGCAAGGGGGGCGGTCCACAGATACGCAGTATTTT. Translation gives CATQGGRSTDTQYF.

The chain combines TRBV5-1 with TRBJ2-7, with TRBD1 matching over 9 bases. The germline CDR1 and CDR2 sequences are SGHRS and YFSETQ. The ends lost 4 bases at V and 2 bases at J; junction bases unmatched: 13. This CDR3 contains 17 residues. CDR3 nucleotides: TGCGCCAGCAGCCCCACACAGGGGGCCTCTCTTACCTACGAGCAGTACTTC. Amino acid sequence: CASSPTQGASLTYEQYF.

The chain uses TRBV29-1 and TRBJ2-1, with D maybe TRBD2 (5 bases). V lost 1 base and J 0 bases, leaving 7 bases between the germline ends. The CDR3 contains 14 residues. Germline assignment: CDR1 SQVTM and CDR2 ANQGSEA. The DNA of the CDR3 is TGCAGCGTTGAAGCGGCGGGCTCCTACAATGAGCAGTTCTTC. It codes for CSVEAAGSYNEQFF.

This clonotype appeared a few times. The chain recombines TRBV5-1 with TRBJ1-1; D gene uncertain. With 0 bases removed from V and 5 bases from J, the gap between germline ends came to 14 bases. CDR1 is SGHRS and CDR2 is YFSETQ in the germline V gene. The CDR3 spans 15 residues. CDR3 DNA sequence: TGCGCCAGCAGCTTGGTTTCGCGGCGGGGAACTGAAGCTTTCTTT. Amino acid sequence: CASSLVSRRGTEAFF.

This clonotype was picked up a small number of times. The rearrangement links TRBV7-8 to TRBJ2-5; D might be TRBD1 or TRBD2, each matching 6 bases. The V gene lost 1 base and the J gene lost 5 bases, with 11 bases spanning the gap. Germline CDR1 is SGHVS and CDR2 is FQNEAQ. The CDR3 totals 14 residues. CDR3 nucleotide sequence: TGTGCCAGCAGCTTAGTAGAAGGGGGGGAGACCCAGTACTTC. Amino acids: CASSLVEGGETQYF.

This clonotype was recorded a few times. J is TRBJ2-5 and V is TRBV20-1; D remains ambiguous. CDR3 length: 14 residues. The germline CDR1 and CDR2 sequences are DFQATT and SNEGSKA (reference sequence). V lost 0 bases to trimming and J lost 5 bases, with 13 bases between them. The DNA for the CDR3 is TGCAGTGCTAGAGATTTTCCATCGCATGAGACCCAGTACTTC. Translated: CSARDFPSHETQYF.

This clonotype was observed a few times. The chain combines TRBV10-3 with TRBJ1-2, with D tentatively TRBD1 (6 bases). Trimming removed 5 bases from V and 0 bases from J, with 10 bases in between. The CDR3 is 14 residues long. Per germline, CDR1 ENHRY and CDR2 SYGVKD. Here the CDR3 reads CAISRTGSNYGYTF. The CDR3 bases are TGTGCCATCAGTAGAACAGGGTCTAACTATGGCTACACCTTC.

This clonotype was found a few times. The chain joins TRBV12-3 or TRBV12-4 to TRBJ1-5, with a tentative D call TRBD1 (5 bases). CDR3 length: 13 amino acids. V was cut by 6 bases and J by 7 bases, with 13 bases left in between. The CDR3 nucleotides read TGTGCCAGCAGGCGAGGGGTCTGGCAGCCCCAGCATTTT. This translates into CASRRGVWQPQHF.

The genes are TRBV7-2 and TRBJ2-6; unclear D gene. Trimming pared 6 bases from V and 6 bases from J, leaving 18 bases between. The CDR3 covers 16 residues. Germline-derived CDR1 and CDR2 are SGHTA and FQGNSA. The chain's CDR3 is CASRLTGSAAANVLTF. The CDR3 nucleotides are TGTGCCAGCAGACTAACCGGGTCCGCTGCGGCCAACGTCCTGACTTTC. The full variable domain, completed using reference TRBV7-2 and TRBJ2-6, is GAGVSQSPSNKVTEKGKDVELRCDPISGHTALYWYRQSLGQGLEFLIYFQGNSAPDKSGLPSDRFSAERTGGSVSTLTIQRTQQEDSAVYLCASRLTGSAAANVLTFGAGSRLTVL.

This clonotype was observed at least ten times. The chain uses TRBV7-2 and TRBJ2-3, with TRBD2 matching over 8 bases. The germline V gene encodes CDR1 SGHTA and CDR2 FQGNSA. This CDR3 has 15 residues. V shed 3 bases and J 4 bases; nucleotides not matched to a gene: 6. Written as DNA, the CDR3 is TGTGCCAGCAGCTTTGCGGGAGGAGGGGCAGATACGCAGTATTTT. Encoded protein: CASSFAGGGADTQYF.

V is TRBV11-2 and J is TRBJ2-7, with 7 positions matching TRBD2. J gave up 0 bases and V 2 bases, and 13 bases lay outside the gene matches. Per the germline V gene, CDR1 is SGHAT and CDR2 is FQNNGV. This CDR3 has 18 residues. The CDR3 DNA is TGTGCCAGCAGCTTAACTAGCGTGCGTTCTACATTCTCCTACGAGCAGTACTTC. Amino acid sequence: CASSLTSVRSTFSYEQYF.

This clonotype was seen more than once but under ten times. V usage is TRBV6-2 or TRBV6-3 and J usage is TRBJ1-2; D not certain. The CDR3 totals 13 residues. Trimming cost V 6 bases and J 2 bases, with 10 bases left between them. Germline loops: CDR1 MNHEY, CDR2 SVGEGT. The CDR3, as DNA: TGTGCCAGCAGCGACCGGGCAAACTATGGCTACACCTTC. Its protein is CASSDRANYGYTF.

V gene TRBV20-1 combines with J gene TRBJ2-6; D uncertain. Germline V gives CDR1 DFQATT, CDR2 SNEGSKA (reference sequence). Between the trimmed V and J ends, which lost 6 bases and 4 bases, there was a span of 10 bases. This CDR3 spans 13 amino acids. The CDR3 reads CSAFREGANVLTF. The CDR3 DNA reads as TGCAGTGCCTTTCGTGAAGGGGCCAACGTCCTGACTTTC.

CDR3 residues: CASSFAGPGDTQYF. The CDR3 DNA reads TGCGCCAGCAGCTTCGCGGGCCCAGGGGATACGCAGTATTTT. The chain joins TRBV5-1 to TRBJ2-3; D tentatively fits TRBD1 or TRBD2 (5 bases each). The germline gives CDR1 SGHRS, CDR2 YFSETQ. Trimming left V 2 bases short and J 6 bases short, with 13 bases between. The CDR3 length is 14 residues.

This clonotype was recorded at least ten times. V usage is TRBV5-4 and J usage is TRBJ2-5; D is undetermined. Trimming shortened V by 0 bases and J by 2 bases, and 11 bases separated the two germline ends. CDR3 length: 15 amino acids. Germline CDR1 reads SGHNT; CDR2 reads YYREEE (reference sequence). CDR3 residues: CASSLVLGGQETQYF. CDR3 bases: TGTGCCAGCAGCTTGGTTCTAGGTGGGCAAGAGACCCAGTACTTC.

This clonotype turned up a few times. The J gene is TRBJ1-1, the V gene TRBV12-3 or TRBV12-4, with D tentatively TRBD1 (5 bases). The CDR3 consists of 14 residues. With 3 bases removed from V and 1 base from J, the gap between germline ends came to 9 bases. CDR3 nucleotides: TGTGCCAGCAGTTTGACAGACCCGAACACTGAAGCTTTCTTT. Amino acids: CASSLTDPNTEAFF.

This clonotype has just a few counts. V usage is TRBV20-1 and J usage is TRBJ2-3; D call uncertain. This CDR3 has 15 residues. Germline-derived CDR1 and CDR2 are DFQATT and SNEGSKA (reference sequence). The ends were cut back, 3 bases at V and 5 bases at J, with 18 bases in the middle. Here the CDR3 reads CSARKAAAALDTQYF. DNA for the CDR3: TGCAGTGCTAGGAAGGCGGCGGCCGCCTTAGATACGCAGTATTTT.

This clonotype was seen ten or more times. The V gene is TRBV12-3 or TRBV12-4, the J gene TRBJ1-1; maybe TRBD1 (6 bases). CDR3 length: 11 amino acids. Trimming cost V 5 bases and J 11 bases, with 12 bases left between them. The DNA for the CDR3 is TGTGCCAGCAGTGTCCTAGGGGGGGCTTTCTTT. It translates to CASSVLGGAFF.

This rearrangement joins TRBV5-1 to TRBJ1-2; D is undetermined. V was pared by 0 bases and J by 9 bases, with 15 bases between. The CDR3 is made up of 14 amino acids. In germline, CDR1 is SGHRS, CDR2 YFSETQ. The CDR3 protein is CASSLVTGRESYTF. The CDR3 DNA reads TGCGCCAGCAGCTTGGTAACTGGCCGGGAGAGCTACACCTTC.

The gene calls are TRBV12-3 or TRBV12-4 and TRBJ2-5, with unresolved D. The V gene lost 7 bases and the J gene lost 6 bases, with 15 bases spanning the gap. CDR3 length equals 13 residues. The CDR3 loop is CASKRPTGQTQYF. CDR3 bases: TGTGCCAGCAAAAGACCCACCGGGCAGACCCAGTACTTC.

This clonotype was observed many times. V and J are TRBV20-1 and TRBJ2-3; no clear D. V was cut by 5 bases and J by 6 bases, with 12 bases left in between. This CDR3 is 12 amino acids long. Germline loops: CDR1 DFQATT, CDR2 SNEGSKA (reference sequence). CDR3 residues: CSAQSGGDTQYF. The CDR3 DNA is TGCAGTGCTCAGAGTGGTGGGGATACGCAGTATTTT.

The V gene is TRBV5-1, the J gene TRBJ1-1, with D perhaps matching TRBD1 (6 bases). CDR1 is SGHRS, CDR2 YFSETQ, per germline. Trimming stripped 0 bases from V and 3 bases from J, with 12 bases between. The CDR3 has 15 amino acids. In DNA form, the CDR3 reads TGCGCCAGCAGCTTGGCCGTGGACAGCTACACTGAAGCTTTCTTT. Its translation: CASSLAVDSYTEAFF.

The chain combines TRBV20-1 with TRBJ2-2; 10 nucleotides match TRBD1. The CDR3 sequence is 14 residues long. Per the germline V gene, CDR1 is DFQATT and CDR2 is SNEGSKA (reference sequence). V dropped 5 bases and J dropped 3; count of bases not matched to a gene: 3. The CDR3 DNA reads as TGCAGTGCTGGGACAGGGGTCCACACCGGGGAGCTGTTTTTT. Its translation: CSAGTGVHTGELFF.

J is TRBJ1-4 and V is TRBV12-3 or TRBV12-4; D ambiguous. V was clipped by 3 bases and J by 0 bases, with 5 bases between them. The CDR3 loop spans 14 amino acids. CDR3 protein: CASSFRTTNEKLFF. As DNA, the CDR3 is TGTGCCAGCAGTTTCCGGACAACTAATGAAAAACTGTTTTTT.

V usage is TRBV9 and J usage is TRBJ1-6; D is uncertain. Germline lookup yields CDR1 SGDLS and CDR2 YYNGEE. V was shortened by 0 bases and J by 7 bases, with 8 bases between the two germline ends. The CDR3 has 14 residues. The CDR3 region has the DNA TGTGCCAGCAGCGTAGATATGAGGAATTCACCCCTCCACTTT. Translating gives CASSVDMRNSPLHF.

The chain links TRBV19 to TRBJ2-5; D remains unclear. Germline lookup yields CDR1 LNHDA and CDR2 SQIVND (reference sequence). The CDR3 sequence is 14 residues long. The V end lost 2 bases, the J end lost 0 bases, and 7 bases lay between the germline ends. The CDR3 loop reads CASSIQVYQETQYF. The CDR3 region has the DNA TGTGCCAGTAGTATACAGGTGTACCAAGAGACCCAGTACTTC. Based on the CDR3 plus reference TRBV19 and TRBJ2-5, the full variable domain is DGGITQSPKYLFRKEGQNVTLSCEQNLNHDAMYWYRQDPGQGLRLIYYSQIVNDFQKGDIAEGYSVSREKKESFPLTVTSAQKNPTAFYLCASSIQVYQETQYFGPGTRLLVL.